These T cell receptor beta chains were read from a single sample in a study of CD8+ T cells in alopecia areata. Method: immunoSEQ multiplex PCR; TCRdb's copy keeps in-frame clones and lacks some. The table shows about 190,000 clones, with 50% to 60% occurring only once. The specimen was CD4+ T cells sorted from blood, collected at week 4, from a patient treated with tofacitinib. These receptors were obtained from a human donor with alopecia areata. The conserved cysteine and the conserved F or W are not part of the CDR3 here. Each record gives: V gene, CDR3 protein.

TRBV9 ASSVTSKNIQY
TRBV7-9 ASKGLGERNEQF
TRBV29-1 SAGLAGSLAQY
TRBV11-2 ASIRTGQETQY
TRBV7-9 ASSFRGNTGELF
TRBV2 ASSFGLAGADTQY
TRBV4-1 ASSQDSYSYEQY
TRBV7-9 ASSAGSSPLH
TRBV5-6 ASSLVRGLSETQY
TRBV29-1 SVVSGSGANVLT
TRBV6-5 ASRASGTYEQY
TRBV7-2 ASSLAILALNIQY
TRBV11-2 ASSPGRAWTEAF
TRBV4-1 ASSQGTSSYNEQF
TRBV28 ASKGSSYEQY
TRBV29-1 SVTGLAGSYEQY
TRBV27 ASSLDRNYGYT
TRBV18 ASSPPPGAQETQY
TRBV5-1 ASSLNTGTYNEQF
TRBV7-2 ASSRGQGILQETQY
TRBV27 ASSLLGGAVAKNIQY
TRBV7-7 ASSGQLGSGELF
TRBV7-2 ASSLLETQY
TRBV4-3 ASSPSRSTGELF
TRBV30 AWSVRSSGELF
TRBV29-1 SGTSGAYNEQF
TRBV20-1 SASALETQY
TRBV7-2 ASSRGLAGPSYNEQF
TRBV6-5 ASSSRFAGKAF
TRBV29-1 SVAGQQETQY
TRBV6-6 ASSKSGRIHEQY
TRBV5-1 ASSLQPRADTQY
TRBV4-1 ASSQTPTSGGVSYNEQF
TRBV7-8 ASSDGPNEQF
TRBV6-6 ASSRWAESNQPQH
TRBV28 ASSFNQPQH
TRBV5-6 ASSSDSTEAF
TRBV30 AWRLAGAETQY
TRBV5-1 ASKGQAIGTEAF
TRBV6-1 ASSEAGGLAGYEQF